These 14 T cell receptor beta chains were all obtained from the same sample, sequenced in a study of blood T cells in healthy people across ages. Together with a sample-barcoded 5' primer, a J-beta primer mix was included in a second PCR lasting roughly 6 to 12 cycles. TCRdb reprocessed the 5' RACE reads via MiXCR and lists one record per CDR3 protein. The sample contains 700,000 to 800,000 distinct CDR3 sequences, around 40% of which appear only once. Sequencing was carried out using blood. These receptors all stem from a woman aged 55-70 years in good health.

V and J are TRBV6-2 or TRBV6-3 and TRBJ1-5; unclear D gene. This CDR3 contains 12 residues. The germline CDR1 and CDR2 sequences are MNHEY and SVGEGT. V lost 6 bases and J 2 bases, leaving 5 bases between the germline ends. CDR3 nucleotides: TGTGCCAGCAGGGTGGGCAATCAGCCCCAGCATTTT. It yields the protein CASRVGNQPQHF.

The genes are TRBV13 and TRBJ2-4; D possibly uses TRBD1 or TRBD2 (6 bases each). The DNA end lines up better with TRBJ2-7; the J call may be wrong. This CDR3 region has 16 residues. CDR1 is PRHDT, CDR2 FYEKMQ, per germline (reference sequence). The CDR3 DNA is TGTGCCAGCAGCTCTAGGGGGGACCCCTGGAATTACGAGCAGTACTTC. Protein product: CASSSRGDPWNYEQYF.

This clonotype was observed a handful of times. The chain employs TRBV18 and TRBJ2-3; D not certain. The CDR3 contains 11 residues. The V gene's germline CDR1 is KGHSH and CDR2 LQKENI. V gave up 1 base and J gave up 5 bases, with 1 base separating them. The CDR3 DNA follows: TGTGCCAGCTCACCACAAGATACGCAGTATTTT. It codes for CASSPQDTQYF.

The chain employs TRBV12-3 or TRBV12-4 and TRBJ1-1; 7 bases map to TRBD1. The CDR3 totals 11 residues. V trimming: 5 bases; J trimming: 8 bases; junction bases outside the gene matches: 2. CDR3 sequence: CASSGTEEAFF. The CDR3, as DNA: TGTGCCAGCAGTGGGACAGAAGAAGCTTTCTTT.

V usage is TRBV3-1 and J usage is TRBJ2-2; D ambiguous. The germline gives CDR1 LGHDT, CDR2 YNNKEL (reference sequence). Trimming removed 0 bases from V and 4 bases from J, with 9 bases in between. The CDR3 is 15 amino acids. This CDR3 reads CASSQDSTGTGELFF. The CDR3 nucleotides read TGTGCCAGCAGCCAAGATAGTACGGGCACCGGGGAGCTGTTTTTT.

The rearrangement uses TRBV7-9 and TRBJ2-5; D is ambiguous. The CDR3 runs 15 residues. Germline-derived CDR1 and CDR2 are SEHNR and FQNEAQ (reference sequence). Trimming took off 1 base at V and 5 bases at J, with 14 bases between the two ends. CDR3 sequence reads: CASSLGEARAETQYF. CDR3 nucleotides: TGTGCCAGCAGCTTAGGAGAAGCGAGAGCGGAGACCCAGTACTTC.

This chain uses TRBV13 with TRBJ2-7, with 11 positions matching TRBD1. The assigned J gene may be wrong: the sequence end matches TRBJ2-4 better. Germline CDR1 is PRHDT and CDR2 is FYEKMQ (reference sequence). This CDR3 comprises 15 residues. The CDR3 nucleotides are TGTGCCAGCAGCTTAGAGGACAGGGGGCTAAACATTCAGTACTTC. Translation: CASSLEDRGLNIQYF.

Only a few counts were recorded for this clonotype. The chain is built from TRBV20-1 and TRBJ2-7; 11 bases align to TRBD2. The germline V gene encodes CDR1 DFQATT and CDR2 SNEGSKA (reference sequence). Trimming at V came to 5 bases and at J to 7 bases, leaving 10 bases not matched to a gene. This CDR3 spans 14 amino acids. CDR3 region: CSAHGLAGGQEQYF. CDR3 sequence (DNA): TGCAGTGCTCATGGACTAGCGGGTGGCCAAGAGCAGTACTTC.

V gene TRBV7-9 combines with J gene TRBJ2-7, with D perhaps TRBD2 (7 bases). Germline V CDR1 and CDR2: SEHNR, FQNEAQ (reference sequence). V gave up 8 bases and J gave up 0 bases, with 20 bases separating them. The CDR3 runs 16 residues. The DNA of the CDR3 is TGTGCCAGCTGGACTAGTGGGGGGGCCCGCTCCTACGAGCAGTACTTC. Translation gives CASWTSGGARSYEQYF.

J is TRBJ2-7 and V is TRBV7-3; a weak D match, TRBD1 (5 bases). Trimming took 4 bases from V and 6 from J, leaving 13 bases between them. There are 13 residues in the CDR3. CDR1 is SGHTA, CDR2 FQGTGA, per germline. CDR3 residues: CASSWGREGEQYF. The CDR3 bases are TGTGCCAGCAGCTGGGGCAGGGAAGGCGAGCAGTACTTC.

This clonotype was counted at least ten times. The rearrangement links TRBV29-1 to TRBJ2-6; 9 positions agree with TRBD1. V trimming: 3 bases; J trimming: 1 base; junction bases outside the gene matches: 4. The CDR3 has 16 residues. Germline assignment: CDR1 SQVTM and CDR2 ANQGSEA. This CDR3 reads CSVETGGVSGANVLTF. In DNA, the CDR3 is TGCAGCGTTGAGACAGGGGGGGTGTCTGGGGCCAACGTCCTGACTTTC.

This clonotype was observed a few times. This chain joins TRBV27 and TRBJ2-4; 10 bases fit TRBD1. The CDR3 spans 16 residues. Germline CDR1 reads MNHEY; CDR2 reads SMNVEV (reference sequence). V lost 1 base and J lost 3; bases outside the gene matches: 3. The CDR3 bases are TGTGCCAGCAGTTTATGGACAGGGGGTGACAAAAACATTCAGTACTTC. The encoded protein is CASSLWTGGDKNIQYF.

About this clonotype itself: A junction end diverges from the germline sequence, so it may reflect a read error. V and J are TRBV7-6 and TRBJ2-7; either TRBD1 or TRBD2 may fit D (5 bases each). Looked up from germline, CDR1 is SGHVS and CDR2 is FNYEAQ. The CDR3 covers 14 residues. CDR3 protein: CASTYGTGLYELYF. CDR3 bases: TGTGCCAGCACCTACGGGACGGGTCTATACGAGCTGTACTTC.

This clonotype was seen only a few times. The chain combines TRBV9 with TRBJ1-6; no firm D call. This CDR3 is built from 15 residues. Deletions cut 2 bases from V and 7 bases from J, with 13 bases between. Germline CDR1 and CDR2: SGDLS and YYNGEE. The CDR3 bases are TGTGCCAGCAGCGTGGGCGGCAGCGGCAATTCACCCCTCCACTTT. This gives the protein CASSVGGSGNSPLHF.